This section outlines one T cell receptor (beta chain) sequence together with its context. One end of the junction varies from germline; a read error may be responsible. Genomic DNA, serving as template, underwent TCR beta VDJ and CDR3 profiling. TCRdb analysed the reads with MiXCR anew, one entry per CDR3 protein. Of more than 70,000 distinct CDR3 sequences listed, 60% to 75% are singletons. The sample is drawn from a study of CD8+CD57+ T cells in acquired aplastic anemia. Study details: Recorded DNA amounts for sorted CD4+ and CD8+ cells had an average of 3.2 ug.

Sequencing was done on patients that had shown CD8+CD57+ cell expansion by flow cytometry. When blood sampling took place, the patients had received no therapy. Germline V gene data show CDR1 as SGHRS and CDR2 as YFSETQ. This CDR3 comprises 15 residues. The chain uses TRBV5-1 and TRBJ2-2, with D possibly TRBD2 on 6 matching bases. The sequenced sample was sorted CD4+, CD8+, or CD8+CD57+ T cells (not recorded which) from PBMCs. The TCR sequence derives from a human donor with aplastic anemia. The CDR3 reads CASGLAAGSAGELFF. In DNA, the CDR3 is TGCGCCAGCGGCTTGGCCGCGGGGAGTGCCGGGGAGCTGTTTTTT.